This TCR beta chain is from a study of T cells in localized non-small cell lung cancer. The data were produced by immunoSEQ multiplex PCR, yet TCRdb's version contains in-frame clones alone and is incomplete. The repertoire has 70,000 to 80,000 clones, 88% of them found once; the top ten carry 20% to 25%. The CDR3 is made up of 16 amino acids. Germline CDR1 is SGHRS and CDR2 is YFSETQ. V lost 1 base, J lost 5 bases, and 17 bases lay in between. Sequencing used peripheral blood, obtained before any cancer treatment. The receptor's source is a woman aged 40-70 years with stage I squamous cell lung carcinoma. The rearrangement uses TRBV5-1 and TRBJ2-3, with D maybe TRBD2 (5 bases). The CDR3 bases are TGCGCCAGCAGCTTGCCGAGCTCACTTCGGGGAGATACGCAGTATTTT. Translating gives CASSLPSSLRGDTQYF.